Presented here are 28 T cell receptor beta chains from one specimen sequenced in a study of PD-1 blockade in classical Hodgkin lymphoma. Following autologous stem cell transplantation, relapse occurred in every patient, and exposure to brentuximab vedotin varied. The assay was immunoSEQ multiplex PCR, and TCRdb's table has in-frame clones only and misses some. The sample comprises tens of thousands of clones, approximately 71% of which are singletons, and 5% to 6.5% rests with the top ten. The starting material was peripheral blood mononuclear cells (PBMCs), obtained at baseline. These receptors were taken from a human donor with classical Hodgkin lymphoma.

V usage is TRBV7-9 and J usage is TRBJ1-1; D gene uncertain. The CDR3 totals 13 residues. Germline CDR1 SEHNR, CDR2 FQNEAQ (reference sequence). Between the trimmed V and J ends, which lost 2 bases and 0 bases, there was a span of 4 bases. As DNA, the CDR3 is TGTGCCAGCAGCTTAACAGTGAACACTGAAGCTTTCTTT. Translating gives CASSLTVNTEAFF. The variable domain in full, completed from reference TRBV7-9 and TRBJ1-1, reads DTGVSQNPRHKITKRGQNVTFRCDPISEHNRLYWYRQTLGQGPEFLTYFQNEAQLEKSRLLSDRFSAERPKGSFSTLEIQRTEQGDSAMYLCASSLTVNTEAFFGQGTRLTVV.

J is TRBJ1-1 and V is TRBV7-2, with unresolved D. Trimming stripped 2 bases from V and 5 bases from J, with 18 bases between. The CDR3 runs to 16 residues. Germline CDR1 is SGHTA and CDR2 is FQGNSA. CDR3: CASSLNYADPTTEAFF. In nucleotides, the CDR3 is TGTGCCAGCAGCTTAAACTATGCGGACCCAACGACTGAAGCTTTCTTT.

V gene TRBV6-4 combines with J gene TRBJ2-1, with D possibly being TRBD1 or TRBD2 (6 bases each). The CDR3 covers 14 residues. Germline CDR1 is MRHNA and CDR2 is SNTAGT. V gave up 7 bases and J gave up 1 base, with 11 bases separating them. The CDR3 loop is CASNGGFSYNEQFF. The CDR3 nucleotides are TGTGCCAGCAACGGGGGCTTTTCCTACAATGAGCAGTTCTTC.

The chain recombines TRBV7-2 with TRBJ2-7; D is possibly TRBD1 (6 bases). The CDR3 runs to 15 residues. V was trimmed by 1 base and J by 0 bases, leaving 10 bases between them. From germline, CDR1 is SGHTA and CDR2 FQGNSA. The CDR3 sequence: CASSLETGSSYEQYF. CDR3 coding DNA: TGTGCCAGCAGCTTAGAAACAGGGTCCTCCTACGAGCAGTACTTC.

The genes are TRBV7-2 and TRBJ2-1; tentatively, D is TRBD1 or TRBD2 (6 bases each). This CDR3 has 15 residues. With 0 bases removed from V and 9 bases from J, the gap between germline ends came to 15 bases. Germline values: CDR1 SGHTA, CDR2 FQGNSA. The CDR3 here is CASSLAGPKGGEQFF. CDR3 nucleotide sequence: TGTGCCAGCAGCTTAGCGGGCCCCAAGGGGGGTGAGCAGTTCTTC.

The genes are TRBV19 and TRBJ1-2; perhaps TRBD1 as D (6 bases). In germline, CDR1 is LNHDA, CDR2 SQIVND (reference sequence). The CDR3 has 16 residues. The V end lost 3 bases, the J end lost 4 bases, and 18 bases lay between the germline ends. CDR3 coding DNA: TGTGCCAGTAGTATCTCTTCGAAAGGGGGAGGCTATGGCTACACCTTC. This encodes CASSISSKGGGYGYTF.

The chain uses TRBV6-5 and TRBJ2-7; 8 positions match TRBD2. CDR3 length: 15 residues. CDR1 is MNHEY and CDR2 is SVGAGI in the germline V gene. Unmatched junction bases numbered 9, after V lost 6 bases and J lost 2 bases. The CDR3 sequence: CASSLREGPTYEQYF. In nucleotides, the CDR3 is TGTGCCAGCAGCCTCCGGGAGGGCCCTACCTACGAGCAGTACTTC.

This clone was seen a single time. The rearrangement joins TRBV6-6 to TRBJ2-7; 7 bases agree with TRBD2. The ends lost 0 bases at V and 5 bases at J; junction bases unmatched: 10. The CDR3 is 16 amino acids. Germline V gene lookup returns CDR1 MNHNY and CDR2 SVGAGI (reference sequence). CDR3 loop: CASSYSRGGSGNEQYF. As DNA, the CDR3 is TGTGCCAGCAGTTACTCGAGGGGCGGGAGTGGAAACGAGCAGTACTTC.

The J gene is TRBJ2-7, the V gene TRBV28; TRBD1 matches 7 bases. Looked up from germline, CDR1 is MDHEN and CDR2 is SYDVKM. V dropped 2 bases and J dropped 2; count of bases not matched to a gene: 3. CDR3 size: 14 residues. Written as DNA, the CDR3 is TGTGCCAGCAGTTTACCGACAGGGACCTACGAGCAGTACTTC. Translation: CASSLPTGTYEQYF.

The rearrangement joins TRBV6-6 to TRBJ1-1; D unresolved. Germline CDR1 is MNHNY and CDR2 is SVGAGI (reference sequence). The CDR3 consists of 12 residues. V was trimmed by 2 bases and J by 6 bases, leaving 7 bases between them. CDR3 residues: CASSYPPPEAFF. In DNA, the CDR3 is TGTGCCAGCAGTTACCCCCCGCCTGAAGCTTTCTTT.

This sequence joins TRBV4-3 and TRBJ2-3; D gene uncertain. Germline V gives CDR1 LGHNA, CDR2 YSLEER. The CDR3 runs to 16 residues. Trimming cost V 5 bases and J 2 bases, with 17 bases left between them. DNA of the CDR3: TGCGCCAGCAGCGGTCAGCCGGGTCCAAACACAGATACGCAGTATTTT. Translating it yields CASSGQPGPNTDTQYF.

CDR3 residues: CASSGTSGRVTDTQYF. The DNA of the CDR3 is TGTGCCAGCAGTGGGACTAGCGGGAGGGTCACAGATACGCAGTATTTT. The V gene is TRBV2, the J gene TRBJ2-3; 15 nucleotides match TRBD2. The germline gives CDR1 SNHLY, CDR2 FYNNEI. The V segment lost 4 bases and the J segment 2 bases; nucleotides outside the gene matches: 1. The CDR3 is made up of 16 amino acids. Looking up the rest from reference TRBV2 and TRBJ2-3 gives the full variable domain: EPEVTQTPSHQVTQMGQEVILRCVPISNHLYFYWYRQILGQKVEFLVSFYNNEISEKSEIFDDQFSVERPDGSNFTLKIRSTKLEDSAMYFCASSGTSGRVTDTQYFGPGTRLTVL.

The chain couples TRBV28 to TRBJ1-6; no clear D. Germline CDR1 is MDHEN and CDR2 is SYDVKM. V lost 1 base and J lost 0, with 4 bases in between. The CDR3 is made up of 15 amino acids. CDR3 region: CASSLLSSYNSPLHF. In DNA form, the CDR3 reads TGTGCCAGCAGTTTATTGAGCTCCTATAATTCACCCCTCCACTTT.

The gene calls are TRBV4-1 and TRBJ1-5, with D possibly matching TRBD1 (6 bases). The CDR3 loop spans 15 amino acids. With 4 bases removed from V and 3 bases from J, the gap between germline ends came to 13 bases. Per germline, CDR1 MGHRA and CDR2 YSYEKL. CDR3 region: CASSREGHNNQPQHF. CDR3 coding DNA: TGCGCCAGCAGCCGGGAGGGACATAACAATCAGCCCCAGCATTTT.

This CDR3 reads CASSLAPGYEQYF. CDR3 DNA sequence: TGCGCCAGCAGCTTGGCACCTGGGTACGAGCAGTACTTC. The chain joins TRBV5-1 to TRBJ2-7; no reliable D call. V shed 0 bases and J shed 4 bases, with 8 bases lying between them. CDR1 SGHRS and CDR2 YFSETQ come from the germline V gene. The CDR3 consists of 13 residues.

The chain links TRBV4-3 to TRBJ1-2, with 8 bases fitting TRBD1. The germline CDR1 and CDR2 sequences are LGHNA and YSLEER. V dropped 3 bases and J dropped 3; count of bases not matched to a gene: 6. There are 15 residues in the CDR3. DNA of the CDR3: TGCGCCAGCAGCCAGGTACCGGGACAGGACTATGGCTACACCTTC. Its protein is CASSQVPGQDYGYTF.

This rearrangement joins TRBV6-5 to TRBJ1-2; D is ambiguous. Germline V CDR1 and CDR2: MNHEY, SVGAGI. This CDR3 region has 13 residues. Trimming pared 2 bases from V and 3 bases from J, leaving 7 bases between. The CDR3 sequence: CASSYESDYGYTF. The CDR3 DNA reads TGTGCCAGCAGTTACGAGTCGGACTATGGCTACACCTTC.

V is TRBV11-1 and J is TRBJ2-5; TRBD2 is a possible D gene (6 bases). The CDR3 length is 15 residues. V lost 1 base to trimming and J lost 1 base, with 10 bases between them. Germline-derived CDR1 and CDR2 are SGHAT and FQDESV (reference sequence). The CDR3 is CASSLGGGTQETQYF. The CDR3 DNA sequence: TGTGCCAGCAGCTTAGGGGGCGGGACCCAAGAGACCCAGTACTTC. Based on the CDR3 plus reference TRBV11-1 and TRBJ2-5, the full variable domain is EAEVAQSPRYKITEKSQAVAFWCDPISGHATLYWYRQILGQGPELLVQFQDESVVDDSQLPKDRFSAERLKGVDSTLKIQPAELGDSAMYLCASSLGGGTQETQYFGPGTRLLVL.

This clone was seen more than once but under ten times. This sequence joins TRBV18 and TRBJ1-2; D not certain. This CDR3 contains 14 residues. Per germline, CDR1 KGHSH and CDR2 LQKENI. V lost 2 bases and J 1 base, leaving 8 bases between the germline ends. The CDR3 nucleotides are TGTGCCAGCTCACCAGGCCCAAATAACTATGGCTACACCTTC. Protein product: CASSPGPNNYGYTF.

The chain couples TRBV30 to TRBJ2-5; 9 positions agree with TRBD2. This CDR3 spans 16 amino acids. The junction had 10 bases not matched to a gene; V was cut back by 0 bases and J by 5 bases. Germline loops: CDR1 GTSNPN, CDR2 SVGIG (reference sequence). This CDR3 is CAWSVGLAGGSETQYF. The CDR3 nucleotides are TGTGCCTGGAGTGTAGGGTTGGCGGGGGGGTCGGAGACCCAGTACTTC.

The chain joins TRBV28 to TRBJ2-7; 8 nucleotides agree with TRBD2. Unmatched junction bases numbered 6, after V lost 2 bases and J lost 0 bases. The CDR3 length is 16 residues. The V gene's germline CDR1 is MDHEN and CDR2 SYDVKM. In DNA form, the CDR3 reads TGTGCCAGCAGTTTAATTACTAGCGGAAGCTCCTACGAGCAGTACTTC. Translation gives CASSLITSGSSYEQYF.

This clone has just one count. The chain joins TRBV5-1 to TRBJ2-3; 7 bases agree with TRBD1. There are 14 residues in the CDR3. Germline trimming cut 1 base from V and 6 bases from J; bases unmatched to any gene: 5. Germline CDR1 is SGHRS and CDR2 is YFSETQ. The CDR3 here is CASSLTGERDTQYF. The CDR3 nucleotides are TGCGCCAGCAGCTTGACAGGGGAAAGGGATACGCAGTATTTT.

This chain connects TRBV27 to TRBJ2-3; D is tentatively TRBD1 or TRBD2 (5 bases each). This CDR3 has 18 residues. CDR1 is MNHEY, CDR2 SMNVEV, per germline (reference sequence). Deletions cut 7 bases from V and 2 bases from J, with 25 bases between. In DNA form, the CDR3 reads TGTGCCAGCATCGTAAGGGGACCCAATCGTCGCGTCACAGATACGCAGTATTTT. Its protein is CASIVRGPNRRVTDTQYF.

The CDR3 DNA sequence: TGTGCCAGCAGCTTAGAGCAGACGCTGATGAACACTGAAGCTTTCTTT. This encodes CASSLEQTLMNTEAFF. The chain uses TRBV7-9 and TRBJ1-1; no firm D call. Trimming took 1 base from V and 0 from J, leaving 12 bases between them. CDR1 and CDR2 (germline): SEHNR, FQNEAQ (reference sequence). The CDR3 runs to 16 residues.

V and J are TRBV6-1 and TRBJ1-1; D is perhaps TRBD1 (6 bases). The germline gives CDR1 MNHNS, CDR2 SASEGT. V was clipped by 8 bases and J by 6 bases, with 16 bases between them. The CDR3 covers 13 residues. CDR3 residues: CASGGQRDPEAFF. The DNA for the CDR3 is TGTGCCAGCGGGGGGCAGCGAGATCCTGAAGCTTTCTTT.

DNA for the CDR3: TGTGCCAGCAGTCACCCCTCCACAGGGTACACTGAAGCTTTCTTT. This gives the protein CASSHPSTGYTEAFF. The V and J genes are TRBV27 and TRBJ1-1; perhaps TRBD1 as D (6 bases). The V end lost 5 bases, the J end lost 3 bases, and 16 bases lay between the germline ends. Germline V gene data show CDR1 as MNHEY and CDR2 as SMNVEV (reference sequence). The CDR3 has 15 residues.

The V gene is TRBV4-1, the J gene TRBJ1-6; possibly TRBD1 for D (5 bases). The CDR3 loop spans 17 amino acids. The V gene's germline CDR1 is MGHRA and CDR2 YSYEKL. Trimming cost V 1 base and J 6 bases, with 16 bases left between them. CDR3 nucleotide sequence: TGCGCCAGCAGCCAAGCCTCCTCGACAGTTCTTAATTCACCCCTCCACTTT. Protein: CASSQASSTVLNSPLHF.

V gene TRBV28 combines with J gene TRBJ2-5; D unclear. The CDR3 has 17 amino acids. V lost 2 bases and J 2 bases, leaving 18 bases between the germline ends. The germline gives CDR1 MDHEN, CDR2 SYDVKM. The CDR3 nucleotides read TGTGCCAGCAGTTTAATTGGTATAGGACGGCAACAAGAGACCCAGTACTTC. It specifies CASSLIGIGRQQETQYF.